This T cell receptor beta chain was observed in a study of OX40 agonist ivuxolimab in advanced cancers. For the study at large: The patients' treatment was ivuxolimab, an agonistic anti-OX40 (CD134) antibody.

The V segment lost 5 bases and the J segment 2 bases; nucleotides outside the gene matches: 8. The CDR3 is made up of 16 amino acids. The germline V gene has CDR1 LNHDA and CDR2 SQIVND (reference sequence). Profiling relied on immunoSEQ multiplex PCR, and the TCRdb table lists in-frame clones only, not all of them. The sample carries 95,000 to 100,000 clones, 70% to 85% recorded once. The origin of this receptor is an adult with an advanced solid tumor such as melanoma, head and neck, liver or kidney cancer. The chain couples TRBV19 to TRBJ2-3, with TRBD2 matching 9 bases. Material: CD4+ or CD8+ T cells sorted from blood, obtained in a trial of the OX40 agonist ivuxolimab. CDR3 DNA: TGTGCCAGTAGTCCATTAGCGGGGGCCTCCACAGATACGCAGTATTTT. It codes for CASSPLAGASTDTQYF.